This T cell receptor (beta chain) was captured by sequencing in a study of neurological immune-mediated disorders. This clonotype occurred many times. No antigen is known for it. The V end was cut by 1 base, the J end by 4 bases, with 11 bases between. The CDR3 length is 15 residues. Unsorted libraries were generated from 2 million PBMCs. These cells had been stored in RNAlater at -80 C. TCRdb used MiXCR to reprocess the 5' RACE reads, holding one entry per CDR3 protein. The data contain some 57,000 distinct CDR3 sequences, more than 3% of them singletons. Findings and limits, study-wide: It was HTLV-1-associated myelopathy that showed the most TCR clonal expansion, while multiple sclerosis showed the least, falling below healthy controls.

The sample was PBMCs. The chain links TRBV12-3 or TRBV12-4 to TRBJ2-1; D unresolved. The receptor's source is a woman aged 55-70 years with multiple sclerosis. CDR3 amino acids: CASSLELLPYNEQFF. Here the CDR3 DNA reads TGTGCCAGCAGTTTAGAACTGCTCCCGTACAATGAGCAGTTCTTC.